In this sample, the clone carrying this T cell receptor (beta chain) turned up a few times. A much larger clone differs from this one at a single base, so this may be a read error. Diagnostic decisions used clinical symptoms, serum thyroxine and TRAb, thyroid ultrasound and orbital computed tomography. This specimen belongs to a study of T cells in Graves' hyperthyroidism and ophthalmopathy. CDR3 length: 14 residues. The germline CDR1 and CDR2 sequences are SGHVS and FQNEAQ. Trimming shortened V by 3 bases and J by 4 bases, and 13 bases separated the two germline ends. TCR beta CDR3 region amplification was performed from RNA transcripts. A set of HTBI primers served as the primers for a first-round RT-PCR of the TCR CDR3. TCRdb re-called the multiplex PCR reads with MiXCR, one entry per CDR3 protein. The table has 540,000 or so distinct CDR3 sequences, 46% seen once.

V gene TRBV7-8 combines with J gene TRBJ2-7; the D gene could be TRBD1 or TRBD2 (5 bases each). This receptor was identified in an adult woman with Graves' disease, either hyperthyroidism or ophthalmopathy (not recorded which). The specimen was peripheral blood or thyroid tissue (not recorded which). CDR3 coding DNA: TGTGCCAGCAGCTTCGCGCTAGCAGGGTACGAGCAGTACTTC. The encoded protein is CASSFALAGYEQYF. Complete variable domain (other parts from reference TRBV7-8 and TRBJ2-7): GAGVSQSPRYKVAKRGQDVALRCDPISGHVSLFWYQQALGQGPEFLTYFQNEAQLDKSGLPSDRFFAERPEGSVSTLKIQRTQQEDSAVYLCASSFALAGYEQYFGPGTRLTVT.